The source of this T cell receptor (beta chain) is a study of blood T cell repertoires in COVID-19. Study-wide background: T cells, B-cell-depleted T cells, or PBMCs provided the cDNA or gDNA that served as material.

The authors' processing: Estimated nucleated cell counts came from reference gene primer amplification. TCRdb's table, derived via immunoSEQ multiplex PCR, lists solely in-frame clones and lacks some. Clonal size and the V and J genes are those of that table, whereas D and trimming came from the DNA. In the table there are fewer than 80,000 clones, approximately 78% of which are singletons. The CDR3 has 10 amino acids. Germline CDR1 MNHEY, CDR2 SVGAGI. Deletions cut 8 bases from V and 7 bases from J, with 8 bases between. The TCR comes from a woman over 75 with acute or convalescent COVID-19. The rearrangement uses TRBV6-5 and TRBJ1-2; unclear D gene. The sample comprised peripheral blood. Written as DNA, the CDR3 is TGTGCCAGCTACGAGGTTGGCTACACCTTC. Its translation is CASYEVGYTF.